This entry lists 23 T cell receptor beta chains sequenced from one sample in a study of T cell responses to AZD1222 COVID-19 vaccine. Libraries were prepared by immunoSEQ multiplex PCR; TCRdb keeps only in-frame clonotypes and omits some of them. The sample records some 99,000 clones, over 75% being singletons. Material: peripheral blood, obtained 28 days after the second AZD1222 dose. The source is an adult who received the AZD1222 COVID-19 vaccine.

This clone appeared once. J is TRBJ1-2 and V is TRBV11-1; 9 bases align to TRBD1. Germline V gene sequence: CDR1 SGHAT, CDR2 FQDESV (reference sequence). Losses at the gene ends were 0 bases for V and 6 bases for J; bases not matched to a gene: 5. This CDR3 is built from 15 residues. CDR3: CASSLAGTGHNGYTF. The CDR3, as DNA: TGTGCCAGCAGCTTAGCTGGGACAGGGCATAATGGCTACACCTTC. Filled out from reference TRBV11-1 and TRBJ1-2, the complete variable domain reads EAEVAQSPRYKITEKSQAVAFWCDPISGHATLYWYRQILGQGPELLVQFQDESVVDDSQLPKDRFSAERLKGVDSTLKIQPAELGDSAMYLCASSLAGTGHNGYTFGSGTRLTVV.

The chain combines TRBV30 with TRBJ2-7; D remains unclear. CDR1 and CDR2 (germline): GTSNPN, SVGIG (reference sequence). V was shortened by 3 bases and J by 3 bases, with 12 bases between the two germline ends. The CDR3 loop spans 13 amino acids. CDR3 protein: CAWRNPPVYEQYF. In nucleotides, the CDR3 is TGTGCCTGGAGAAACCCGCCCGTCTACGAGCAGTACTTC.

The chain employs TRBV25-1 and TRBJ2-7; a weak D match, TRBD1 (6 bases). The CDR3 covers 13 residues. CDR1 MGHDK and CDR2 SYGVNS come from the germline V gene. Trimming removed 3 bases at V and 2 bases at J, with 8 bases between. CDR3: CASSESGAYEQYF. The CDR3 DNA reads as TGTGCCAGCAGTGAGTCAGGGGCCTACGAGCAGTACTTC.

Comment on this clone: One junction end does not reproduce the germline sequence, and a read error may be involved. The CDR3 region has the DNA TGTGCCAGCAGTCAAGCGACCTCTTTCGACAGGGATGGCTACACCTTC. Translation: CASSQATSFDRDGYTF. This rearrangement joins TRBV6-1 to TRBJ1-2, with 7 bases aligning to TRBD1. This CDR3 is built from 16 residues. The germline V gene has CDR1 MNHNS and CDR2 SASEGT.

The chain has TRBV10-1 and TRBJ2-1; D unresolved. This CDR3 region has 9 residues. From germline, CDR1 is WNHNN and CDR2 SYGVQD (reference sequence). This chain's CDR3 is CPEPKEQFF. CDR3 DNA: TGCCCCGAGCCCAAAGAGCAGTTCTTC.

This sequence joins TRBV28 and TRBJ2-3; no clear D gene. CDR3 size: 12 residues. V was trimmed by 3 bases and J by 2 bases, leaving 3 bases between them. The germline V gene encodes CDR1 MDHEN and CDR2 SYDVKM. The CDR3 sequence: CASSFSTDTQYF. CDR3 in DNA: TGTGCCAGCAGTTTTTCCACAGATACGCAGTATTTT.

V and J are TRBV27 and TRBJ1-2; 8 bases align to TRBD1. The ends lost 6 bases at V and 0 bases at J; junction bases unmatched: 15. CDR3 size: 18 residues. In germline, CDR1 is MNHEY, CDR2 SMNVEV (reference sequence). In DNA form, the CDR3 reads TGTGCCAGCAGCCGGGTTTTGCTGCAGGGGGCGCCTAACTATGGCTACACCTTC. It yields the protein CASSRVLLQGAPNYGYTF.

V gene TRBV10-2 combines with J gene TRBJ1-5; no firm D call. V was shortened by 0 bases and J by 0 bases, with 6 bases between the two germline ends. The CDR3 runs 15 residues. Per the germline V gene, CDR1 is WSHSY and CDR2 is SAAADI. The CDR3 protein is CASSESRVSNQPQHF. The CDR3, as DNA: TGCGCCAGCAGTGAGTCGAGGGTTAGCAATCAGCCCCAGCATTTT.

This clone appeared a single time. V and J are TRBV7-6 and TRBJ2-2; D call uncertain. This CDR3 is 12 amino acids long. V shed 3 bases and J shed 7 bases, with 6 bases lying between them. From germline, CDR1 is SGHVS and CDR2 FNYEAQ. CDR3 in amino acids: CASSFGGGELFF. The CDR3 DNA follows: TGTGCCAGCAGCTTCGGCGGCGGGGAGCTGTTTTTT.

This clone occurred once. The chain has TRBV4-2 and TRBJ1-1; TRBD1 matches 8 bases. From germline, CDR1 is LGHNA and CDR2 YNFKEQ. There are 16 residues in the CDR3. V lost 1 base and J lost 1; bases outside the gene matches: 5. Here the CDR3 reads CASSQGTGSGNTEAFF. The CDR3 DNA reads TGTGCCAGCAGCCAAGGGACAGGGTCGGGGAACACTGAAGCTTTCTTT.

The V call is TRBV6-4, the J call TRBJ2-3, with 9 bases fitting TRBD2. CDR3 length: 16 amino acids. The V segment lost 0 bases and the J segment 3 bases; nucleotides outside the gene matches: 4. Per germline, CDR1 MRHNA and CDR2 SNTAGT. CDR3 protein: CASSDSGGRGTDTQYF. CDR3 DNA: TGTGCCAGCAGTGACTCGGGCGGGAGGGGGACAGATACGCAGTATTTT.

CDR3 region: CASSERPQGSRLAGGFSGEQFF. The CDR3 coding sequence is TGTGCCAGCAGCGAAAGGCCCCAGGGTTCGAGACTAGCGGGAGGGTTCTCGGGGGAGCAGTTCTTC. The chain joins TRBV21-1 to TRBJ2-1; whether TRBD2, the table's D call, matches the DNA was not checked. TRBV21-1 is an annotated pseudogene. This CDR3 region has 22 residues.

The chain uses TRBV3-1 (or the pseudogene TRBV3-2) and TRBJ2-7; 10 nucleotides match TRBD1. Unmatched junction bases numbered 4, after V lost 6 bases and J lost 2 bases. Germline V lookup: CDR1 LGHDT, CDR2 YNNKEL (reference sequence). This CDR3 is built from 14 residues. The CDR3 DNA is TGTGCCAGCAGGTTCGGGACAGGGGCCTACGAGCAGTACTTC. Its translation: CASRFGTGAYEQYF.

For the CDR3, the DNA is TGTGCCAGCAAGGCCCAATATGGCTACACCTTC. It yields the protein CASKAQYGYTF. This sequence joins TRBV6-5 and TRBJ1-2; D remains unclear. Germline values: CDR1 MNHEY, CDR2 SVGAGI. The CDR3 length is 11 residues. Trimming pared 7 bases from V and 5 bases from J, leaving 8 bases between.

The chain recombines TRBV2 with TRBJ2-1, with 7 bases that match TRBD2. V dropped 5 bases and J dropped 8; count of bases not matched to a gene: 9. Germline-derived CDR1 and CDR2 are SNHLY and FYNNEI. This CDR3 spans 14 amino acids. The CDR3: CASSIVGGIDEQFF. CDR3 coding DNA: TGTGCCAGCAGTATTGTCGGGGGGATAGATGAGCAGTTCTTC.

The CDR3 protein is CAWSVTGGQPQHF. CDR3 nucleotide sequence: TGTGCCTGGAGTGTAACGGGGGGGCAGCCCCAGCATTTT. The chain has TRBV30 and TRBJ1-5; tentatively, D is TRBD1 (5 bases). Germline CDR1 GTSNPN, CDR2 SVGIG (reference sequence). The CDR3 has 13 residues. Trimming took 0 bases from V and 7 from J, leaving 10 bases between them.

The chain employs TRBV18 and TRBJ2-2; 7 nucleotides align to TRBD1. The CDR3 has 15 amino acids. The germline V gene encodes CDR1 KGHSH and CDR2 LQKENI. The V and J ends lost 1 base and 1 base, in that order; junction bases with no gene match: 0. CDR3 coding DNA: TGTGCCAGCTCACCACGACAGGGGAACACCGGGGAGCTGTTTTTT. Its protein product is CASSPRQGNTGELFF.

The table lists this clone with a few counts. The genes are TRBV3-1 (or the pseudogene TRBV3-2) and TRBJ2-2; D is perhaps TRBD1 (5 bases). V lost 4 bases and J lost 0, with 12 bases in between. Germline V gene sequence: CDR1 LGHDT, CDR2 YNNKEL (reference sequence). The CDR3 has 16 amino acids. The CDR3 coding sequence is TGTGCCAGCAGCCCGAGTCCAGGGACGAACACCGGGGAGCTGTTTTTT. As protein: CASSPSPGTNTGELFF.

The chain uses TRBV7-9 and TRBJ2-1; 13 bases are a match to TRBD2. J was trimmed by 8 bases and V by 6 bases; bases with no gene match: 7. The CDR3 has 15 residues. Germline V gene sequence: CDR1 SEHNR, CDR2 FQNEAQ (reference sequence). The CDR3 loop is CASRSTSGRIYEQFF. CDR3 coding DNA: TGTGCCAGCAGATCGACTAGCGGGAGGATCTATGAGCAGTTCTTC.

The rearrangement uses TRBV4-3 and TRBJ2-3; D gene uncertain. The V end lost 0 bases, the J end lost 4 bases, and 11 bases lay between the germline ends. CDR1 LGHNA and CDR2 YSLEER come from the germline V gene. The CDR3 length is 15 residues. The CDR3 sequence is CASSQESAIADTQYF. Here the CDR3 DNA reads TGCGCCAGCAGCCAAGAATCCGCTATCGCAGATACGCAGTATTTT.

The chain links TRBV4-1 to TRBJ2-5, with D hard to call. The CDR3 extends over 16 amino acids. The V end lost 0 bases, the J end lost 4 bases, and 15 bases lay between the germline ends. The V gene's germline CDR1 is MGHRA and CDR2 YSYEKL. The CDR3 nucleotides read TGCGCCAGCAGCCAAGAAGCCAGCGCCAAGGGAGAGACCCAGTACTTC. Amino acids: CASSQEASAKGETQYF.

The CDR3 is CASWRLDYGYTF. CDR3 coding DNA: TGTGCCAGCTGGCGATTGGACTATGGCTACACCTTC. The rearrangement uses TRBV6-5 and TRBJ1-2; D is unclear. Looked up from germline, CDR1 is MNHEY and CDR2 is SVGAGI. The V end was cut by 8 bases, the J end by 3 bases, with 10 bases between. This CDR3 comprises 12 residues.

The chain carries TRBV7-8 and TRBJ2-1; 16 bases line up with TRBD2. CDR3 size: 20 residues. Germline CDR1 and CDR2: SGHVS and FQNEAQ. V shed 1 base, J shed 0 bases, and the junction held 6 bases outside the gene matches. The DNA of the CDR3 is TGTGCCAGCAGCTTAGGGGGACTAGCGGGAGGGTCCGTCTCCTACAATGAGCAGTTCTTC. Translated: CASSLGGLAGGSVSYNEQFF.